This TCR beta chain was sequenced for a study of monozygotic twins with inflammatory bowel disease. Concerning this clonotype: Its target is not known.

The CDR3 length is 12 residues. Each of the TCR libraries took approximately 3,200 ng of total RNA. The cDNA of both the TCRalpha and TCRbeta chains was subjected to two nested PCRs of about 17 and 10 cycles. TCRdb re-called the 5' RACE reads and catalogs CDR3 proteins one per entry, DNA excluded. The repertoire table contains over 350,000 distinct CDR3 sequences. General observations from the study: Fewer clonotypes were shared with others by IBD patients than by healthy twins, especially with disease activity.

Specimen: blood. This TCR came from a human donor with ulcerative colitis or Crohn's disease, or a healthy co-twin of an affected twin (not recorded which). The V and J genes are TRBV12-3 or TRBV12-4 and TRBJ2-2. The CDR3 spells CDSSSETGELFF.